The 5 T cell receptor beta chains reported below all come from one sample, sequenced in a study of blood T cells in healthy people across ages. A second 7 to 11 cycle PCR used barcoded and J-beta primers. A single record per CDR3 protein comes from TCRdb applying MiXCR to the 5' RACE reads. The sample has about 640,000 distinct CDR3 sequences, about 53% seen once; the top ten hold over 30%. Sequenced input: blood. The receptors come from a man aged 55-75 years in good health.

This clonotype was picked up one time. The V and J genes are TRBV2 and TRBJ2-3, with 7 bases lining up with TRBD2. Trimming cost V 0 bases and J 0 bases; bases outside gene matches: 3. Germline-derived CDR1 and CDR2 are SNHLY and FYNNEI. The CDR3 is 16 amino acids. CDR3 DNA sequence: TGTGCCAGCAGTGAAGCCGGGACTACTAGCACAGATACGCAGTATTTT. This encodes CASSEAGTTSTDTQYF.

The chain has TRBV28 and TRBJ2-5, with D perhaps given as TRBD1 or TRBD2 (6 bases each). Deletions cut 4 bases from V and 4 bases from J, with 13 bases between. CDR1 and CDR2 from the germline V gene are MDHEN and SYDVKM. The CDR3 runs to 14 residues. The chain's CDR3 is CASSSVGGSETQYF. As DNA, the CDR3 is TGTGCCAGCAGTTCCGTGGGGGGCTCAGAGACCCAGTACTTC. The full variable domain, completed using reference TRBV28 and TRBJ2-5, is DVKVTQSSRYLVKRTGEKVFLECVQDMDHENMFWYRQDPGLGLRLIYFSYDVKMKEKGDIPEGYSVSREKKERFSLILESASTNQTSMYLCASSSVGGSETQYFGPGTRLLVL.

The gene calls are TRBV27 and TRBJ1-5; no clear D gene. This CDR3 comprises 13 residues. V was trimmed by 4 bases and J by 6 bases, leaving 10 bases between them. The germline CDR1 and CDR2 sequences are MNHEY and SMNVEV (reference sequence). The CDR3 region is CASSSRAPQPQHF. The CDR3 DNA sequence: TGTGCCAGCAGTTCCCGGGCACCTCAGCCCCAGCATTTT.

This sequence joins TRBV5-1 and TRBJ2-1; D uncertain. The CDR3 has 13 residues. Germline V gene data show CDR1 as SGHRS and CDR2 as YFSETQ. V was pared by 3 bases and J by 5 bases, with 9 bases between. As DNA, the CDR3 is TGCGCCAGCAGCTGTCAGGCGAACAATGAGCAGTTCTTC. Protein: CASSCQANNEQFF.

This chain uses TRBV7-2 with TRBJ1-2, with 8 bases aligning to TRBD1. The V segment lost 5 bases and the J segment 4 bases; nucleotides outside the gene matches: 6. The CDR3 loop spans 14 amino acids. Germline V lookup: CDR1 SGHTA, CDR2 FQGNSA. CDR3 DNA sequence: TGTGCCAGCAGCCCGGACAGGGCACTCTATGGCTACACCTTC. Encoded protein: CASSPDRALYGYTF.